Sequencing of this T cell receptor beta chain was carried out in a study of control samples from healthy donors and cancer patients. CDR3 length: 15 amino acids. V was trimmed by 1 base and J by 0 bases, leaving 9 bases between them. CDR1 is LGHNA, CDR2 YNFKEQ, per germline. The method was immunoSEQ multiplex PCR; TCRdb's version includes in-frame clones alone and lacks a portion of them. This repertoire shows roughly 200,000 clones, around 94% found once; its top ten account for about 1.4%. This chain connects TRBV4-2 to TRBJ1-1; D not certain. The sequenced material came from blood. This clonotype originated in a man aged 50 to 60 in good health. CDR3 bases: TGTGCCAGCAGCCAAGTTCCCGAAGTGAACACTGAAGCTTTCTTT. Translating it yields CASSQVPEVNTEAFF.